This section outlines one TCR beta chain sequence together with its context. Its antigen is unknown. The sample is drawn from a study of Ad26.COV2.S vaccination and SARS-CoV-2 variants. Profiling relied on immunoSEQ multiplex PCR, and the TCRdb table lists in-frame clones only, not all of them. The sample has roughly 350,000 clones; around 89% are singletons. Study outcomes and limitations: Vaccinated and placebo-treated recipients had similar non-spike TCR breadth.

Treatment meaning: over 15 received Ad26.COV2.S at low or high dose, single or two shots; 5 received placebo; per-sample allocation not given. Collection of the samples took place on day 63 after the first injection of vaccine or placebo. The CDR3 totals 13 residues. V was trimmed by 2 bases and J by 6 bases, leaving 11 bases between them. Germline assignment: CDR1 SGDLS and CDR2 YYNGEE. The sample was peripheral blood, taken in a trial of Ad26.COV2.S vaccine versus placebo. This chain connects TRBV9 to TRBJ1-2, with D possibly TRBD1 on 5 matching bases. This sequence was found in a person aged 18-65 years who received the Ad26.COV2.S COVID-19 vaccine or a placebo. The CDR3 nucleotides are TGTGCCAGCAGCGTTACGTGGGACGATGGCTACACCTTC. Translating it yields CASSVTWDDGYTF.